This T cell receptor beta chain derives from a study of post-analysis software for immune sequencing data. Study in general: Relapsing-remitting, secondary progressive and progressive-relapsing forms made up the multiple sclerosis disease courses.

Prepared libraries of TCR beta cDNA carried unique molecular identifiers. The T cell input of roughly 0.9 to 10 million gave about 500,000 cDNA molecules. MiXCR, run by TCRdb on the PCR reads, gives a single entry per CDR3 protein. The table shows about 540,000 distinct CDR3 sequences, with about a third occurring only once. General study points: In patients, TRBV5-6, TRBV5-1 and TRBV20-1 belonged to four or five TRBV segments found more frequently than in controls. Significantly lower normalized Chao1 diversity was seen in multiple sclerosis patients than in controls.

Worth noting for this clonotype: Its antigen is unknown.

With 1 base removed from V and 2 bases from J, the gap between germline ends came to 24 bases. The CDR3 covers 19 residues. The V and J genes are TRBV12-3 or TRBV12-4 and TRBJ2-7, with D perhaps TRBD2 (8 bases). What was sequenced was blood. The TCR comes from a girl aged 2-17 years with multiple sclerosis. CDR3 coding DNA: TGTGCCAGCAGTTTAGGGGACAGAAGTTTAGGACTAGCCCCCTACGAGCAGTACTTC. Amino acids: CASSLGDRSLGLAPYEQYF.